The text below deals with one T cell receptor (beta chain). No antigen is known for it. The data derive from a study of cytomegalovirus exposure and HLA in healthy donors. Study-wide points: Despite most TCR sequences being rare, some public TCRs occurred in many donors. In a later analysis, an Asian-associated ancestry cluster reportedly showed fewer N-insertions than the roughly 710-donor mean. As was reported, the HLA-A and HLA-B alleles of most subjects were accurately predicted from TCR beta sequences. In an earlier analysis, in under 700 donors, most V segments appeared productive either ~87% or ~30% of the time.

Trimming took off 4 bases at V and 7 bases at J, with 13 bases between the two ends. CDR1 and CDR2 (germline): SNHLY, FYNNEI. CDR3 length: 14 amino acids. Primers included in the PCR were 60 Vbeta and 13 Jbeta primers. Profiled with immunoSEQ multiplex PCR; TCRdb holds only in-frame clones, not every one. This sample has 200,000 to 250,000 clones, with 85% found just once. V and J are TRBV2 and TRBJ1-4; the D gene is possibly TRBD1 (6 bases). The sample taken for sequencing was PBMCs. This TCR derives from a girl aged 2-10 years in good health and CMV-seronegative. CDR3: CASSGEQGVEKLFF. The CDR3 DNA sequence: TGTGCCAGCAGTGGGGAACAGGGTGTTGAAAAACTGTTTTTT. Complete variable domain (other parts from reference TRBV2 and TRBJ1-4): EPEVTQTPSHQVTQMGQEVILRCVPISNHLYFYWYRQILGQKVEFLVSFYNNEISEKSEIFDDQFSVERPDGSNFTLKIRSTKLEDSAMYFCASSGEQGVEKLFFGSGTQLSVL.